One sample yielded the 25 T cell receptor beta chains listed below, sequenced in a study of blood T cells in healthy people across ages. PCR was performed a second time for about 7 to 11 cycles using a sample-barcoded 5' primer and a J-beta primer mix. TCRdb analysed the 5' RACE reads with MiXCR anew, one entry per CDR3 protein. Of roughly 560,000 distinct CDR3 sequences detected, approximately 25% appear once; the ten largest clones hold roughly 9.4%. This same sample was also part of a study on T cells of mothers and their children.

Source material: blood. Source of these receptors: a boy younger than 18 in good health.

The chain couples TRBV29-1 to TRBJ1-4; D unresolved. CDR3 length: 13 amino acids. With 4 bases removed from V and 3 bases from J, the gap between germline ends came to 9 bases. The germline gives CDR1 SQVTM, CDR2 ANQGSEA. CDR3 nucleotide sequence: TGCAGCGTTGCGGGTGAAGCTAATGAAAAACTGTTTTTT. Its protein product is CSVAGEANEKLFF.

This chain joins TRBV12-3 or TRBV12-4 and TRBJ2-4; D gene uncertain. The CDR3 has 13 amino acids. Trimming cost V 5 bases and J 5 bases, with 10 bases left between them. CDR3: CASSRSTENIQYF. CDR3 sequence (DNA): TGTGCCAGCAGTCGGTCCACGGAAAACATTCAGTACTTC.

About this clonotype: Likely a read error: the CDR3 ends without its conserved phenylalanine or tryptophan. J is TRBJ2-3 and V is TRBV7-9; D perhaps matches TRBD2 (6 bases). This CDR3 contains 18 residues. From germline, CDR1 is SEHNR and CDR2 FQNEAQ (reference sequence). The V end lost 4 bases, the J end lost 2 bases, and 22 bases lay between the germline ends. CDR3 sequence (DNA): TGTGCCAGCAGCTCCCCCGGTAGCGGAGTACCAATCACAGATACGCAGTATCTT. Protein product: CASSSPGSGVPITDTQYL.

This clonotype was seen a single time. V and J are TRBV15 and TRBJ2-7; the D call may be TRBD1 or TRBD2 (6 bases each). The CDR3 totals 15 residues. From germline, CDR1 is LNHNV and CDR2 YYDKDF (reference sequence). V was pared by 3 bases and J by 1 base, with 13 bases between. CDR3 sequence: CATSREGGLSYEQYF. CDR3 in DNA: TGTGCCACCAGCAGGGAGGGGGGTCTGTCCTACGAGCAGTACTTC.

There are a few counts of this clonotype. The genes are TRBV7-4 and TRBJ2-6; D gene ambiguous. The CDR3 covers 15 residues. Germline CDR1 and CDR2: SGHVT and SQSDAQ. V was trimmed by 5 bases and J by 0 bases, leaving 8 bases between them. The CDR3 loop reads CASSRPHSGANVLTF. In nucleotides, the CDR3 is TGTGCCAGCAGCCGGCCTCACTCTGGGGCCAACGTCCTGACTTTC.

The chain recombines TRBV12-3 or TRBV12-4 with TRBJ1-2; D is unresolved. The CDR3 runs to 12 residues. V was pared by 6 bases and J by 7 bases, with 12 bases between. The CDR3 here is CASSLVLAGYTF. In DNA, the CDR3 is TGTGCCAGCAGCCTTGTCCTAGCTGGCTACACCTTC.

This clonotype was counted between two and nine times. The rearrangement joins TRBV5-1 to TRBJ2-5, with a possible D match to TRBD2 (5 bases). V dropped 4 bases and J dropped 3 bases, with 22 bases sitting between them. The CDR3 extends over 17 amino acids. CDR1 and CDR2 from the germline V gene are SGHRS and YFSETQ. The CDR3 loop reads CASSPRRAEGSKETQYF. The CDR3 bases are TGCGCCAGCAGCCCCCGGCGGGCCGAGGGCAGTAAAGAGACCCAGTACTTC.

This clonotype has just a few counts. The chain couples TRBV7-9 to TRBJ2-5, with TRBD1 matching over 11 bases. TRBJ2-1 explains the end of the DNA better; the J call may be wrong. The CDR3 totals 14 residues. Germline CDR1 is SEHNR and CDR2 is FQNEAQ (reference sequence). This chain's CDR3 is CASSGTGGYYEQFF. CDR3 DNA: TGTGCCAGCTCCGGGACAGGGGGGTACTATGAGCAGTTCTTC.

The chain carries TRBV29-1 and TRBJ2-1; perhaps TRBD2 as D (6 bases). The CDR3 extends over 14 amino acids. Looked up from germline, CDR1 is SQVTM and CDR2 is ANQGSEA. Trimming stripped 6 bases from V and 8 bases from J, with 20 bases between. The chain's CDR3 is CSVVGTPTGDEQFF. DNA for the CDR3: TGCAGCGTCGTCGGGACTCCCACGGGCGATGAGCAGTTCTTC.

The chain uses TRBV29-1 and TRBJ2-5; 7 positions agree with TRBD2. V gave up 3 bases and J gave up 2 bases; unmatched junction bases: 9. The V gene's germline CDR1 is SQVTM and CDR2 ANQGSEA. The CDR3 spans 15 residues. For the CDR3, the DNA is TGCAGCGTTGAGTTGTTGATCGGGGGGCAAGAGACCCAGTACTTC. It specifies CSVELLIGGQETQYF.

The CDR3 sequence: CATSRETEYEQYF. CDR3 in DNA: TGTGCCACCAGCAGAGAGACAGAATACGAGCAGTACTTC. V is TRBV15 and J is TRBJ2-7; D perhaps matches TRBD1 (5 bases). Trimming pared 0 bases from V and 4 bases from J, leaving 7 bases between. Germline loops: CDR1 LNHNV, CDR2 YYDKDF (reference sequence). This CDR3 is 13 amino acids long.

The chain uses TRBV20-1 and TRBJ2-2; 9 positions agree with TRBD2. V gave up 2 bases and J gave up 0 bases; unmatched junction bases: 4. Germline values: CDR1 DFQATT, CDR2 SNEGSKA (reference sequence). The CDR3 spans 16 residues. The CDR3 here is CSARKGGRANTGELFF. The CDR3 nucleotides read TGCAGTGCTAGAAAGGGCGGGAGGGCGAACACCGGGGAGCTGTTTTTT.

This clonotype was seen a few times. The V gene is TRBV12-3 or TRBV12-4, the J gene TRBJ1-1; a possible D gene is TRBD1 (6 bases). Trimming took off 6 bases at V and 3 bases at J, with 17 bases between the two ends. The CDR3 runs 15 residues. The CDR3 region has the DNA TGTGCCAGCAGCCCGGGGGGGGCGCGGGACACTGAAGCTTTCTTT. Its translation: CASSPGGARDTEAFF.

This chain connects TRBV3-1 to TRBJ2-1; 13 bases are a match to TRBD2. Germline CDR1 is LGHDT and CDR2 is YNNKEL (reference sequence). This CDR3 spans 16 amino acids. Trimming cost V 2 bases and J 6 bases; bases outside gene matches: 4. CDR3 nucleotides: TGTGCCAGCAGCCAAACTAGCGGGAGGGCCCTCAATGAGCAGTTCTTC. It codes for CASSQTSGRALNEQFF.

This sequence joins TRBV12-3 or TRBV12-4 and TRBJ1-5; no firm D call. V shed 5 bases and J shed 3 bases, with 11 bases lying between them. The CDR3 consists of 14 residues. The CDR3 DNA is TGTGCCAGCAGTCCCGGGTCCTACAATCAGCCCCAGCATTTT. Protein: CASSPGSYNQPQHF.

The chain links TRBV20-1 to TRBJ1-2, with D perhaps TRBD1 (5 bases). CDR3 length equals 13 residues. Germline V gene data show CDR1 as DFQATT and CDR2 as SNEGSKA (reference sequence). Trimming cost V 4 bases and J 5 bases, with 14 bases left between them. As DNA, the CDR3 is TGCAGTGCTACCGACGGGGGGATATATGGCTACACCTTC. Amino acid sequence: CSATDGGIYGYTF.

This clonotype appeared once. The chain uses TRBV27 and TRBJ1-4, with 7 bases matching TRBD1. J was trimmed by 7 bases and V by 5 bases; bases with no gene match: 16. This CDR3 is 17 amino acids long. In germline, CDR1 is MNHEY, CDR2 SMNVEV (reference sequence). CDR3 DNA sequence: TGTGCCAGCAGTCCGATTCGAATGACAGGGTCCGGTGAAAAACTGTTTTTT. It codes for CASSPIRMTGSGEKLFF. The whole variable domain, filled in from reference TRBV27 and TRBJ1-4, reads EAQVTQNPRYLITVTGKKLTVTCSQNMNHEYMSWYRQDPGLGLRQIYYSMNVEVTDKGDVPEGYKVSRKEKRNFPLILESPSPNQTSLYFCASSPIRMTGSGEKLFFGSGTQLSVL.

In this sample, this clonotype turned up once. An end of the junction differs from the germline gene, which may be a read error. This chain links TRBV10-3 with TRBJ2-5; D possibly uses TRBD1 or TRBD2 (6 bases each). The DNA matches TRBJ2-1 better at its end, which makes the J call doubtful. CDR3 length: 17 amino acids. Germline values: CDR1 ENHRY, CDR2 SYGVKD. The CDR3 sequence is CPISETDGGAIRNEQFF. The CDR3 DNA reads TGTCCCATCAGTGAGACCGACGGGGGCGCGATTAGGAATGAGCAGTTCTTC.

The gene calls are TRBV5-1 and TRBJ2-5, with 10 bases aligning to TRBD1. The DNA end is more similar to TRBJ2-7, so the J call may be wrong. CDR1 and CDR2 from the germline V gene are SGHRS and YFSETQ. This CDR3 is built from 15 residues. For the CDR3, the DNA is TGCGCCAGCAGCCCGCGACAGGGGGCGGCCTACGAGCAGTACTTC. This sequence encodes CASSPRQGAAYEQYF.

This clonotype was detected a few times. The chain couples TRBV7-2 to TRBJ1-1; no clear D. There are 13 residues in the CDR3. The ends were cut back, 5 bases at V and 1 base at J, with 8 bases in the middle. From germline, CDR1 is SGHTA and CDR2 FQGNSA. CDR3 DNA: TGTGCCAGCAGCGTTACAGCGAACACTGAAGCTTTCTTT. This gives the protein CASSVTANTEAFF.

The genes are TRBV4-1 and TRBJ1-4, with D possibly being TRBD1 (6 bases). The CDR3 runs to 16 residues. The germline V gene encodes CDR1 MGHRA and CDR2 YSYEKL. V lost 0 bases, J lost 7 bases, and 15 bases lay in between. DNA of the CDR3: TGCGCCAGCAGCCAAGAAGGTAACAGGGTTGGTGAAAAACTGTTTTTT. This codes for CASSQEGNRVGEKLFF.

V is TRBV29-1 and J is TRBJ2-1, with 14 bases that match TRBD2. This CDR3 contains 15 residues. V shed 4 bases, J shed 5 bases, and the junction held 4 bases outside the gene matches. Germline V gene sequence: CDR1 SQVTM, CDR2 ANQGSEA. CDR3 sequence: CSVGGGLAGDNEQFF. The CDR3 DNA reads as TGCAGCGTTGGTGGGGGACTAGCGGGGGACAATGAGCAGTTCTTC.

The CDR3 here is CATRTTSYNEQFF. The CDR3 DNA reads as TGTGCCACCAGGACTACGTCGTACAATGAGCAGTTCTTC. The gene calls are TRBV27 and TRBJ2-1, with a possible D match to TRBD2 (6 bases). This CDR3 has 13 amino acids. Germline V lookup: CDR1 MNHEY, CDR2 SMNVEV (reference sequence). The germline V and J ends were trimmed by 10 bases and 4 bases, with 14 bases remaining between them.

This chain joins TRBV7-2 and TRBJ1-1; 7 nucleotides match TRBD1. This CDR3 spans 17 amino acids. Trimming cost V 0 bases and J 0 bases; bases outside gene matches: 7. Germline values: CDR1 SGHTA, CDR2 FQGNSA. CDR3 loop: CASSLAPGQIMNTEAFF. The CDR3 coding sequence is TGTGCCAGCAGCTTAGCCCCGGGACAGATCATGAACACTGAAGCTTTCTTT.

The gene calls are TRBV10-3 and TRBJ2-6; no clear D. There are 13 residues in the CDR3. In germline, CDR1 is ENHRY, CDR2 SYGVKD. The V gene lost 10 bases and the J gene lost 2 bases, with 9 bases spanning the gap. The CDR3 sequence: CATTTAGANVLTF. The CDR3 DNA reads as TGTGCCACCACAACGGCTGGGGCCAACGTCCTGACTTTC.